The sequence of this T cell receptor beta chain was determined in a study of neurological immune-mediated disorders. The cDNA was synthesized by 5'RACE incorporating 10-nucleotide random UMIs. Each CDR3 protein is one row after TCRdb ran MiXCR on the 5' RACE reads. This table has about 79,000 distinct CDR3 sequences, less than 15% appearing once. Healthy controls comprised blood bank volunteers in Maryland, USA. From its first to its last residue, the CDR3 has 21 amino acids. Germline V gene data show CDR1 as SGHKS and CDR2 as YYEKEE (reference sequence). Worth noting for this clonotype: No DNA is shown, since the ends of the CDR3 on it are uncertain; the CDR3 is the one TCRdb lists.

Sequencing input: PBMCs. The V gene is TRBV5-5, the J gene TRBJ1-2; the table's D call of TRBD1 was not tested on the DNA. The clonotype was recovered from a woman in her 50s in good health. The CDR3 region is CASSFYICSAPSQGRGYGYTF.